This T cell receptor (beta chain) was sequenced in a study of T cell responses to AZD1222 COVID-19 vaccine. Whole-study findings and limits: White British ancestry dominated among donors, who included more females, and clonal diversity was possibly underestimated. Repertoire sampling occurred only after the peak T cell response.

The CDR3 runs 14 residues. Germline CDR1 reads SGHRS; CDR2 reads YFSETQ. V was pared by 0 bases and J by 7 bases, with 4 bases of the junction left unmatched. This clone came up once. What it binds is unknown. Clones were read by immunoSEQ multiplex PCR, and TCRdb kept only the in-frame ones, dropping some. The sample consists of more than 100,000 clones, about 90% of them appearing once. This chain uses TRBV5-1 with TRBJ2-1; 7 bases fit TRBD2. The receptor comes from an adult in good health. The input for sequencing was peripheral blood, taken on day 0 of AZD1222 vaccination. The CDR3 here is CASSLELAPNEQFF. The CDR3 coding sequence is TGCGCCAGCAGCTTGGAACTAGCGCCAAATGAGCAGTTCTTC.